The clone carrying this T cell receptor (beta chain) occurred many times. CDR3 length: 13 amino acids. The V and J ends lost 6 bases and 5 bases respectively, with 16 bases between them. Germline-derived CDR1 and CDR2 are SQVTM and ANQGSEA. These data belong to a study of T-cell reconstitution after alpha-beta-depleted transplantation in children. The TCRbeta library incorporated unique molecular identifiers. TCRdb passed the PCR reads through MiXCR, listing each CDR3 protein once. The repertoire holds about 340,000 distinct CDR3 sequences, with more than 10% as singletons. The sequencing here drew on PBMCs, taken from the stem cell graft. The sequence derives from a human donor who donated a stem cell graft to a child with Fanconi anemia. The chain couples TRBV29-1 to TRBJ2-5; D perhaps matches TRBD1 (6 bases). CDR3 residues: CSVLHGGHETQYF. Here the CDR3 DNA reads TGCAGCGTCCTGCATGGGGGACACGAGACCCAGTACTTC.